Listed below are T cell receptor beta chains from one sample, sequenced in a study of blood T cell repertoires in COVID-19. TCRdb keeps only in-frame clones here, not all; method: immunoSEQ multiplex PCR. The sample carries 400,000 or so clones, about 87% recorded once. The sample consisted of peripheral blood. These receptors came from a man in his late teens or twenties with COVID-19, enrolled during active disease. The CDR3 runs from the conserved cysteine through the conserved F or W. The order of the fields is J gene, clone size, D gene, V gene, CDR3 length, CDR3 DNA, CDR3 protein. The D gene is left open where the match is weak. For some rows the clone size is stated as once, few or many, or as a class when expanded; others skip it.

J gene: TRBJ1-2; clone size: .; D gene: .; V gene: TRBV5-1; CDR3 length: 15; CDR3 DNA: TGCGCCAGCAGCTTGGGGAGCCTTTATTCTTATGGCTACACCTTC; CDR3 protein: CASSLGSLYSYGYTF
J gene: TRBJ2-5; clone size: .; D gene: .; V gene: TRBV9; CDR3 length: 16; CDR3 DNA: TGTGCCAGCAGCCTCGGGGTCCAAGCCTACCAAGAGACCCAGTACTTC; CDR3 protein: CASSLGVQAYQETQYF
J gene: TRBJ2-5; clone size: .; D gene: .; V gene: TRBV11-2; CDR3 length: 15; CDR3 DNA: TGTGCCAGCAGCTTAGCCCCACTCATCCAAGAGACCCAGTACTTC; CDR3 protein: CASSLAPLIQETQYF
J gene: TRBJ2-2; clone size: once; D gene: TRBD1; V gene: TRBV10-1; CDR3 length: 14; CDR3 DNA: TGCGCCAGCAACTCCGGGACAGCGTCCGGGGAGCTGTTTTTT; CDR3 protein: CASNSGTASGELFF
J gene: TRBJ2-6; clone size: few; D gene: .; V gene: TRBV27; CDR3 length: 14; CDR3 DNA: TGTGCCAGCGGATACAGGGATGGGGCCAACGTCCTGACTTTC; CDR3 protein: CASGYRDGANVLTF
J gene: TRBJ2-1; clone size: many; D gene: .; V gene: TRBV5-1; CDR3 length: 15; CDR3 DNA: TGCGCCAGCAGCTTGGTCCACACCGACTACAATGAGCAGTTCTTC; CDR3 protein: CASSLVHTDYNEQFF
J gene: TRBJ2-1; clone size: .; D gene: .; V gene: TRBV18; CDR3 length: 13; CDR3 DNA: TGTGCCAGCTCACCGAGTGGAGGTGATGAGCAGTTCTTC; CDR3 protein: CASSPSGGDEQFF
J gene: TRBJ2-3; clone size: .; D gene: .; V gene: TRBV24-1; CDR3 length: 13; CDR3 DNA: TGTGCCACCAGTGATTTACGGGCAGATACGCAGTATTTT; CDR3 protein: CATSDLRADTQYF
J gene: TRBJ2-7; clone size: .; D gene: .; V gene: TRBV3-1/TRBV3-2; CDR3 length: 14; CDR3 DNA: TGTGCCAGCAGCCTGTTACAGGCCTTAGACGAGCAGTACTTC; CDR3 protein: CASSLLQALDEQYF
J gene: TRBJ1-1; clone size: .; D gene: TRBD1; V gene: TRBV5-4; CDR3 length: 15; CDR3 DNA: TGTGCCAGCAGCCCCGGACAGGGCCTGAACACTGAAGCTTTCTTT; CDR3 protein: CASSPGQGLNTEAFF
J gene: TRBJ2-7; clone size: .; D gene: TRBD2; V gene: TRBV6-5; CDR3 length: 12; CDR3 DNA: TGTGCCAGCGGGAGGGGAGCGGTTCAGCAGTACTTC; CDR3 protein: CASGRGAVQQYF
J gene: TRBJ1-4; clone size: once; D gene: TRBD1; V gene: TRBV5-1; CDR3 length: 15; CDR3 DNA: TGCGCCAGCAGCTTAACGGGACAGGGAGGCGAAAAACTGTTTTTT; CDR3 protein: CASSLTGQGGEKLFF
J gene: TRBJ2-7; clone size: .; D gene: .; V gene: TRBV27; CDR3 length: 14; CDR3 DNA: TGTGCCAGCAGTCCCTGGGAGGGGGCCTACGAGCAGTACTTC; CDR3 protein: CASSPWEGAYEQYF
J gene: TRBJ2-5; clone size: .; D gene: TRBD1; V gene: TRBV25-1; CDR3 length: 14; CDR3 DNA: TGTGCCAGCAGCCCTCCAGGGGGAGCAGAGACCCAGTACTTC; CDR3 protein: CASSPPGGAETQYF
J gene: TRBJ2-1; clone size: .; D gene: .; V gene: TRBV7-9; CDR3 length: 13; CDR3 DNA: TGTGCCAGCAATGAGGGCACCTACAATGAGCAGTTCTTC; CDR3 protein: CASNEGTYNEQFF
J gene: TRBJ2-1; clone size: .; D gene: TRBD2; V gene: TRBV3-1/TRBV3-2; CDR3 length: 15; CDR3 DNA: TGTGCCAGCAGCCACCTAGCGGGAGGGCCCAATGAGCAGTTCTTC; CDR3 protein: CASSHLAGGPNEQFF
J gene: TRBJ1-4; clone size: .; D gene: TRBD1; V gene: TRBV3-1/TRBV3-2; CDR3 length: 15; CDR3 DNA: TGTGCCAGCAGCTTTAGGGGGACAGGGTATGAAAAACTGTTTTTT; CDR3 protein: CASSFRGTGYEKLFF
J gene: TRBJ1-1; clone size: few; D gene: TRBD1; V gene: TRBV6-5; CDR3 length: 13; CDR3 DNA: TGTGCCAGCAGACAAACGACAGGACAGGCAGCTTTCTTT; CDR3 protein: CASRQTTGQAAFF
J gene: TRBJ1-2; clone size: .; D gene: .; V gene: TRBV12-3/TRBV12-4; CDR3 length: 13; CDR3 DNA: TGTGCCAGCAGCGGACAGCGTTCCTATGGCTACACCTTC; CDR3 protein: CASSGQRSYGYTF
J gene: TRBJ1-5; clone size: .; D gene: .; V gene: TRBV2; CDR3 length: 12; CDR3 DNA: TGTGCCAGCAAAGCTAGCAATCAGCCCCAGCATTTT; CDR3 protein: CASKASNQPQHF
J gene: TRBJ1-6; clone size: .; D gene: TRBD1; V gene: TRBV18; CDR3 length: 14; CDR3 DNA: TGTGCCAGCTCAAGACAGGGTATTGATTCACCCCTCCACTTT; CDR3 protein: CASSRQGIDSPLHF
J gene: TRBJ1-1; clone size: .; D gene: TRBD1; V gene: TRBV3-1/TRBV3-2; CDR3 length: 16; CDR3 DNA: TGTGCCAGCAGCCTCGCAGGGGGCACGAGGAACACTGAAGCTTTCTTT; CDR3 protein: CASSLAGGTRNTEAFF
J gene: TRBJ2-3; clone size: .; D gene: .; V gene: TRBV11-2; CDR3 length: 13; CDR3 DNA: TGTGCCAGCAGCTTTTCTAGCACAGATACGCAGTATTTT; CDR3 protein: CASSFSSTDTQYF
J gene: TRBJ1-1; clone size: .; D gene: .; V gene: TRBV28; CDR3 length: 14; CDR3 DNA: TGTGCCAGCGGATACAGGGACCGGAACACTGAAGCTTTCTTT; CDR3 protein: CASGYRDRNTEAFF
J gene: TRBJ2-7; clone size: .; D gene: TRBD1; V gene: TRBV5-8; CDR3 length: 14; CDR3 DNA: TGTGCCAGCAGCTCCGGGACAGGGAGTTCCGAGCAGTACTTC; CDR3 protein: CASSSGTGSSEQYF
J gene: TRBJ2-1; clone size: .; D gene: TRBD2; V gene: TRBV14; CDR3 length: 16; CDR3 DNA: TGTGCCAGCAGCCACACTACGGGACTAGCGGGATATGAGCAGTTCTTC; CDR3 protein: CASSHTTGLAGYEQFF
J gene: TRBJ2-1; clone size: .; D gene: TRBD2; V gene: TRBV6-5; CDR3 length: 13; CDR3 DNA: TGTGCCAGCTCTAGCGGGAGCTACAATGAGCAGTTCTTC; CDR3 protein: CASSSGSYNEQFF
J gene: TRBJ1-2; clone size: few; D gene: TRBD1; V gene: TRBV7-9; CDR3 length: 14; CDR3 DNA: TGTGCCAGCAGTCGGGGACAGGGCAACTATGGCTACACCTTC; CDR3 protein: CASSRGQGNYGYTF
J gene: TRBJ2-7; clone size: .; D gene: .; V gene: TRBV12-3/TRBV12-4; CDR3 length: 13; CDR3 DNA: TGTGCCAGCAGTTTTCAGGGGCCCTACGAGCAGTACTTC; CDR3 protein: CASSFQGPYEQYF
J gene: TRBJ1-2; clone size: .; D gene: TRBD1; V gene: TRBV7-2; CDR3 length: 12; CDR3 DNA: TGTGCCAGCAGCTTGGGGACAGGGAGCTGCACCTTC; CDR3 protein: CASSLGTGSCTF
J gene: TRBJ2-1; clone size: .; D gene: .; V gene: TRBV24-1; CDR3 length: 15; CDR3 DNA: TGTGCCACCAGTGATTCGGCCCGCTCAGGCAATGAGCAGTTCTTC; CDR3 protein: CATSDSARSGNEQFF
J gene: TRBJ2-2; clone size: .; D gene: TRBD2; V gene: TRBV11-2; CDR3 length: 15; CDR3 DNA: TGTGCCAGCAGGTTAGGACTAGCGGACACCGGGGAGCTGTTTTTT; CDR3 protein: CASRLGLADTGELFF
J gene: TRBJ2-1; clone size: few; D gene: .; V gene: TRBV19; CDR3 length: 13; CDR3 DNA: TGTGCCAGTAGTGCAGGGACAAACAATGAGCAGTTCTTC; CDR3 protein: CASSAGTNNEQFF
J gene: TRBJ2-7; clone size: .; D gene: TRBD1; V gene: TRBV5-1; CDR3 length: 14; CDR3 DNA: TGCGCCAGCCGCGACCCGGACAGGGGGCCCGAGCAGTACTTC; CDR3 protein: CASRDPDRGPEQYF
J gene: TRBJ2-2; clone size: .; D gene: TRBD1; V gene: TRBV5-1; CDR3 length: 15; CDR3 DNA: TGCGCCAGCAGCCATCGGGACAGGAGCACCGGGGAGCTGTTTTTT; CDR3 protein: CASSHRDRSTGELFF
J gene: TRBJ1-4; clone size: .; D gene: .; V gene: TRBV15; CDR3 length: 16; CDR3 DNA: TGTGCCACCAGCAGAGATATTTTGGGGGCGAATGAAAAACTGTTTTTT; CDR3 protein: CATSRDILGANEKLFF
J gene: TRBJ2-7; clone size: .; D gene: TRBD1; V gene: TRBV5-6; CDR3 length: 15; CDR3 DNA: TGTGCCAGCAGCTCCTCCGGGACAGGGGAGTACGAGCAGTACTTC; CDR3 protein: CASSSSGTGEYEQYF
J gene: TRBJ1-2; clone size: .; D gene: .; V gene: TRBV30; CDR3 length: 16; CDR3 DNA: TGTGCCTGGAAATATAGACTTACAGGGTACTTTTATGGCTACACCTTC; CDR3 protein: CAWKYRLTGYFYGYTF
J gene: TRBJ1-4; clone size: .; D gene: .; V gene: TRBV5-5; CDR3 length: 14; CDR3 DNA: TGTGCCAGCAGACTAGATGGAAGTAATGAAAAACTGTTTTTT; CDR3 protein: CASRLDGSNEKLFF
J gene: TRBJ2-5; clone size: .; D gene: .; V gene: TRBV6-6; CDR3 length: 17; CDR3 DNA: TGTGCCAGCAGTCGTGGCATCCAGACTATACTAAAAGAGACCCAGTACTTC; CDR3 protein: CASSRGIQTILKETQYF
J gene: TRBJ1-2; clone size: .; D gene: .; V gene: TRBV3-1/TRBV3-2; CDR3 length: 17; CDR3 DNA: TGTGCCAGCAGCCAAGATCTCAGTCCCCGGGGGGGCTATGGCTACACCTTC; CDR3 protein: CASSQDLSPRGGYGYTF
J gene: TRBJ2-1; clone size: once; D gene: .; V gene: TRBV12-5; CDR3 length: 13; CDR3 DNA: TGTGCTAGTGGTTTACTAGATTGGAATGAGCAGTTCTTC; CDR3 protein: CASGLLDWNEQFF
J gene: TRBJ1-2; clone size: .; D gene: TRBD1; V gene: TRBV19; CDR3 length: 14; CDR3 DNA: TGTGCCAGTAGTACCCCAGGGGGAACCAGTGGCTACACCTTC; CDR3 protein: CASSTPGGTSGYTF
J gene: TRBJ2-5; clone size: .; D gene: .; V gene: TRBV27; CDR3 length: 15; CDR3 DNA: TGTGCCAGCAGTTTATCCCGGACCCAGGGTCAGACCCAGTACTTC; CDR3 protein: CASSLSRTQGQTQYF
J gene: TRBJ2-1; clone size: .; D gene: .; V gene: TRBV13; CDR3 length: 18; CDR3 DNA: TGTGCCAGCAGCCACCCTCTGGACAGTCTATCGAGTTACAATGAGCAGTTCTTC; CDR3 protein: CASSHPLDSLSSYNEQFF
J gene: TRBJ1-2; clone size: .; D gene: .; V gene: TRBV28; CDR3 length: 13; CDR3 DNA: TGTGCCAGCAGTTTATTTGGGGCGTCGGGCTACACCTTC; CDR3 protein: CASSLFGASGYTF
J gene: TRBJ2-1; clone size: few; D gene: TRBD2; V gene: TRBV5-1; CDR3 length: 15; CDR3 DNA: TGCGCCAGCAGCTTCCTAGCGGGCTCCTACAATGAGCAGTTCTTC; CDR3 protein: CASSFLAGSYNEQFF
J gene: TRBJ2-2; clone size: .; D gene: TRBD2; V gene: TRBV14; CDR3 length: 16; CDR3 DNA: TGTGCCAGCAGTCCGAGACTAGCGGGGAACACCGGGGAGCTGTTTTTT; CDR3 protein: CASSPRLAGNTGELFF
J gene: TRBJ2-7; clone size: .; D gene: .; V gene: TRBV15; CDR3 length: 14; CDR3 DNA: TGTGCCACCAGCTTGGGACTGAAAGACTACGAGCAGTACTTC; CDR3 protein: CATSLGLKDYEQYF
J gene: TRBJ2-2; clone size: .; D gene: TRBD1; V gene: TRBV6-2/TRBV6-3; CDR3 length: 15; CDR3 DNA: TGTGCCAGCAGTTTCGGGACAGCGAACACCGGGGAGCTGTTTTTT; CDR3 protein: CASSFGTANTGELFF
J gene: TRBJ2-5; clone size: .; D gene: .; V gene: TRBV11-2; CDR3 length: 15; CDR3 DNA: TGTGCCAGCAGCTTAGATTCAGAGGCGGGGGAGACCCAGTACTTC; CDR3 protein: CASSLDSEAGETQYF
J gene: TRBJ2-7; clone size: .; D gene: TRBD2; V gene: TRBV13; CDR3 length: 15; CDR3 DNA: TGTGCCAGCAGCCCCGGGGGCGGGGGGGCCTACGAGCAGTACTTC; CDR3 protein: CASSPGGGGAYEQYF
J gene: TRBJ1-2; clone size: .; D gene: .; V gene: TRBV11-2; CDR3 length: 19; CDR3 DNA: TGTGCCAGCAGCCTTCCGTGGGGTCCCAAACAGGGATTCGGGCGCGGCTACACCTTC; CDR3 protein: CASSLPWGPKQGFGRGYTF
J gene: TRBJ2-3; clone size: .; D gene: TRBD1; V gene: TRBV6-4; CDR3 length: 15; CDR3 DNA: TGTGCCAGCAGCCGACAAGGGGGCCAAGGAGATACGCAGTATTTT; CDR3 protein: CASSRQGGQGDTQYF